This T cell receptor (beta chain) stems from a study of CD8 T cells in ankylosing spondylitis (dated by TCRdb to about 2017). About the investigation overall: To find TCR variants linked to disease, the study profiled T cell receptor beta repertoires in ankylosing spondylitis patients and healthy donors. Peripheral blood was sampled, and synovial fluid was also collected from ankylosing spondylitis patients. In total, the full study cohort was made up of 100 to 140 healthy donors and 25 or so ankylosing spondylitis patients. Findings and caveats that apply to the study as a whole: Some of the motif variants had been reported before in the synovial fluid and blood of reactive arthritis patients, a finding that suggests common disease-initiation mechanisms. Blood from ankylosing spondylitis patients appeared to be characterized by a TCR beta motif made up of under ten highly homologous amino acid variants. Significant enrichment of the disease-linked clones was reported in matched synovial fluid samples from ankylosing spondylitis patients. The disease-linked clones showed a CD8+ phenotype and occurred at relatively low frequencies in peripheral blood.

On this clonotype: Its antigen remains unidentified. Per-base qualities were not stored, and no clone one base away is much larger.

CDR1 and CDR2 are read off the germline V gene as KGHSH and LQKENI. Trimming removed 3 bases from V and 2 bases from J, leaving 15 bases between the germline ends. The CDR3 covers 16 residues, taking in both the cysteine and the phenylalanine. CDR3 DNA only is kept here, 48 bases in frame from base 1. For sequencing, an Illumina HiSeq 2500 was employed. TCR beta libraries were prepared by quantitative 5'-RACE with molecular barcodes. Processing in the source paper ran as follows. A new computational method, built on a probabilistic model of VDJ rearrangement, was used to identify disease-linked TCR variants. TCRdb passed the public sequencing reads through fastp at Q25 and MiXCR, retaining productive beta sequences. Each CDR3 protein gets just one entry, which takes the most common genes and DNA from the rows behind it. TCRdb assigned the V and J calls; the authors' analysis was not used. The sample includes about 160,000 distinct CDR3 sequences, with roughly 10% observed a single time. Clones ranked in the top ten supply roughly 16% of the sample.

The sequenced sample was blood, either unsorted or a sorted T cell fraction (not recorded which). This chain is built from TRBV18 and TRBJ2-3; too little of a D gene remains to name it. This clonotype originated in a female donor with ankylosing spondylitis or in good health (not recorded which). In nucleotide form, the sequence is TGTGCCAGCTCACCCGCCTCGAGCTCGCTCACAGATACGCAGTATTTT. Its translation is CASSPASSSLTDTQYF.